The entry below gives a single T cell receptor beta chain sequence along with its context. The data originate from a study of blood T cell repertoires in COVID-19. Study details: From T cells, B-cell-depleted T cells, or PBMCs came the material, which was cDNA or gDNA.

Using immunoSEQ multiplex PCR, the repertoire was profiled, and TCRdb retains in-frame clones only, with some absent. The profile shows about 270,000 clones, approximately 86% of them singletons. The CDR3 sequence is 15 residues long. CDR1 LNHDA and CDR2 SQIVND come from the germline V gene (reference sequence). Trimming took off 2 bases at V and 3 bases at J, with 13 bases between the two ends. The chain recombines TRBV19 with TRBJ2-5; D ambiguous. The sequenced sample consisted of peripheral blood. This receptor was identified in a man in his forties with active or convalescent COVID-19. The CDR3 DNA follows: TGTGCCAGTAGTATAAGTGCCAGGCTTAAAGAGACCCAGTACTTC. This translates into CASSISARLKETQYF. Variable domain in full (rest from reference TRBV19 and TRBJ2-5): DGGITQSPKYLFRKEGQNVTLSCEQNLNHDAMYWYRQDPGQGLRLIYYSQIVNDFQKGDIAEGYSVSREKKESFPLTVTSAQKNPTAFYLCASSISARLKETQYFGPGTRLLVL.